Included here is one T cell receptor (beta chain) sequence, with context. Its specificity is unknown. With a much larger clone just one base away, this may be a read error. MiXCR, run by TCRdb on the 5' RACE reads, gives a single entry per CDR3 protein. The sample lists 300,000 to 400,000 distinct CDR3 sequences, approximately 9% occurring once. This specimen comes from a study of T cells after yellow fever vaccination. Study-wide results and caveats: Peak timing came faster in the weaker secondary response, day 5 versus 15. After the booster, about 95% of CD4 and around nine tenths of CD8 primary-response clones were re-detected. Although most clonotypes did not, a small share appeared in both CD4 and CD8 compartments.

The CDR3 covers 13 residues. CDR1 is MGHRA and CDR2 is YSYEKL in the germline V gene. Here the sequenced sample was PBMCs, taken on the day of the first yellow fever vaccination. The chain links TRBV4-1 to TRBJ1-2, with unresolved D. The source of this sequence is a young man who received the YFV17D yellow fever vaccine. CDR3 bases: TGCGCCAGCAGCCAATCCAGCTACTATGGCTTCACCTTC. Its translation: CASSQSSYYGFTF.